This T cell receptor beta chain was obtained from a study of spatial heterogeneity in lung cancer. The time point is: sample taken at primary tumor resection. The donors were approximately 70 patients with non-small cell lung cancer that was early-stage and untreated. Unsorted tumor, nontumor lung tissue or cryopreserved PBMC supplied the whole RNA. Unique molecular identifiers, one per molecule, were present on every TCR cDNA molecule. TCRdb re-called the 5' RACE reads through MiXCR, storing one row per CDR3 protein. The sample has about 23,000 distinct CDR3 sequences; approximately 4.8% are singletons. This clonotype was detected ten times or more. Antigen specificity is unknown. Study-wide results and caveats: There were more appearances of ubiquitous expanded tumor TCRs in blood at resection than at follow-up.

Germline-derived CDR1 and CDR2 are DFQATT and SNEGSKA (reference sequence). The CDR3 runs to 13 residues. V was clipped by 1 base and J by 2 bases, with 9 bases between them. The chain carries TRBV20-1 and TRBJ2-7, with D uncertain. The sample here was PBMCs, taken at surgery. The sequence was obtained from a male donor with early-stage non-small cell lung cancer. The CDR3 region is CSARGRKTYEQYF. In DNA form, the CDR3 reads TGCAGTGCTAGAGGCCGGAAAACCTACGAGCAGTACTTC.